Presented here are 8 T cell receptor beta chains from one specimen sequenced in a study of cytomegalovirus exposure and HLA in healthy donors. The PCR made use of 60 Vbeta and 13 Jbeta primers. The data were produced by immunoSEQ multiplex PCR, yet TCRdb's version contains in-frame clones alone and is incomplete. The data hold 85,000 to 100,000 clones, with 78% observed a single time. What was sequenced was PBMCs. The receptors derive from a woman in her thirties or forties in good health and CMV-seropositive.

The chain carries TRBV2 and TRBJ2-3; 7 bases agree with TRBD1. CDR1 and CDR2 (germline): SNHLY, FYNNEI. This CDR3 region has 15 residues. V dropped 2 bases and J dropped 3; count of bases not matched to a gene: 5. CDR3 coding DNA: TGTGCCAGCAGTGAAATGGGACAGACTACAGATACGCAGTATTTT. Protein sequence: CASSEMGQTTDTQYF.

The CDR3 here is CASSYSGTGDYEQYF. The CDR3 DNA follows: TGTGCCAGCAGTTATTCCGGGACAGGAGATTACGAGCAGTACTTC. This rearrangement joins TRBV6-6 to TRBJ2-7; the match to TRBD1 covers 8 bases. The CDR3 contains 15 residues. CDR1 is MNHNY and CDR2 is SVGAGI in the germline V gene (reference sequence). The junction had 8 bases not matched to a gene; V was cut back by 3 bases and J by 4 bases.

V is TRBV19 and J is TRBJ1-2; D gene uncertain. The CDR3 is 13 amino acids. V was clipped by 3 bases and J by 3 bases, with 8 bases between them. Germline V gene lookup returns CDR1 LNHDA and CDR2 SQIVND (reference sequence). The CDR3 protein is CASSMTADYGYTF. The CDR3 DNA reads as TGTGCCAGTAGTATGACGGCGGACTATGGCTACACCTTC.

The rearrangement joins TRBV10-3 to TRBJ2-3, with D possibly TRBD2 on 6 matching bases. The CDR3 runs 13 residues. Germline assignment: CDR1 ENHRY and CDR2 SYGVKD. Trimming pared 4 bases from V and 4 bases from J, leaving 9 bases between. As DNA, the CDR3 is TGTGCCATCAGTGTGAGCGGGCCAGATACGCAGTATTTT. It codes for CAISVSGPDTQYF.

The chain recombines TRBV6-5 with TRBJ2-3; 11 bases line up with TRBD1. With 5 bases clipped from V and 3 bases from J, the junction kept 4 bases outside the gene matches. Germline CDR1 reads MNHEY; CDR2 reads SVGAGI. This CDR3 has 15 residues. The CDR3, as DNA: TGTGCCAGCAGTCGGACAGGGGGCCGGACAGATACGCAGTATTTT. Its protein is CASSRTGGRTDTQYF.

The chain carries TRBV11-1 and TRBJ1-1; D is unresolved. Trimming pared 2 bases from V and 3 bases from J, leaving 4 bases between. The CDR3 totals 12 residues. Germline CDR1 reads SGHAT; CDR2 reads FQDESV (reference sequence). The CDR3: CASSLRYTEAFF. CDR3 DNA: TGTGCCAGCAGCTTACGTTACACTGAAGCTTTCTTT.

The rearrangement uses TRBV7-8 and TRBJ1-4; 7 bases line up with TRBD1. The trim removed 5 bases at V and 5 bases at J, leaving 5 bases unmatched. The V gene's germline CDR1 is SGHVS and CDR2 FQNEAQ. The CDR3 spans 14 residues. This chain's CDR3 is CASSPGQINEKLFF. For the CDR3, the DNA is TGTGCCAGCAGCCCGGGACAGATAAATGAAAAACTGTTTTTT.

The CDR3 is CASKTSTGELFF. CDR3 nucleotides: TGTGCCAGCAAGACTAGTACCGGGGAGCTGTTTTTT. V and J are TRBV28 and TRBJ2-2; D might be TRBD2 (6 bases). With 7 bases removed from V and 5 bases from J, the gap between germline ends came to 8 bases. Germline CDR1 MDHEN, CDR2 SYDVKM. The CDR3 covers 12 residues.